This TCR beta chain stems from a study of T cell repertoires in cytomegalovirus infection. MiXCR, run by TCRdb on the reads, gives a single entry per CDR3 protein. The sample yields tens of thousands of distinct CDR3 sequences, 35% to 45% seen once. This CDR3 contains 16 residues. The V and J ends lost 8 bases and 7 bases, in that order; junction bases with no gene match: 14. This clonotype was detected many times. What it recognizes is unknown. The clonotype originates from a human donor in good health (CMV status not recorded). Some clones in this sample may be carry-over from other donors' samples. The V and J genes are TRBV12-3 or TRBV12-4 and TRBJ2-1; 10 bases agree with TRBD2. This specimen was CD8+ T cells from cultured PBMCs, taken from culture after CMV antigen stimulation. The CDR3, as DNA: TGTGCCAGCTCCGCAAAAGCGGGGGGGCTACCTAATGAGCAGTTCTTC. Translating gives CASSAKAGGLPNEQFF.